Described below is a single TCR beta chain sequence and its context. The observed sequence ends 3 residues before the CDR3 terminus, with the missing tail filled in from the germline J gene. HPV was found by MY09/MY11 PCR and dot-blot genotyping. V was trimmed by 1 base and J by 2 bases, leaving 9 bases between them. This CDR3 has 15 amino acids. Germline V gene data show CDR1 as SEHNR and CDR2 as FQNEAQ (reference sequence). Assay used: immunoSEQ multiplex PCR; TCRdb lists only in-frame clones, some missing. This sample's table reports about 35,000 clones. This sample is drawn from a study of T cells in women clearing cervical HPV infection.

The chain carries TRBV7-9 and TRBJ1-5, with TRBD1 as a possible D gene (5 bases). Sequencing used blood buffy coat. This sequence was found in a woman aged 18 to 75 with a cervical HPV16 infection that either progressed to CIN3+ or cleared (not recorded which). The chain's CDR3 is CASSLGREGNQPQHF. Incomplete CDR3 DNA: TGTGCCAGCAGCTTAGGCAGGGAGGGCAATCAGCCC.